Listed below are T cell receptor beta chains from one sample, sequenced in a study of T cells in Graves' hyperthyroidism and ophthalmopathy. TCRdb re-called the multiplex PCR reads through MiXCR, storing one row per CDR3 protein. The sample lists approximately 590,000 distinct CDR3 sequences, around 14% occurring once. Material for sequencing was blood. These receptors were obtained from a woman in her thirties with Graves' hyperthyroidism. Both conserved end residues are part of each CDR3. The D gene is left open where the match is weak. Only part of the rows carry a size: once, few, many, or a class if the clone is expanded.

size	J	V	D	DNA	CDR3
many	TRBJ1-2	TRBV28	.	TGTGCCAGCAGTTACCGACAGATTTTCTATGGCTACACCTTC	CASSYRQIFYGYTF
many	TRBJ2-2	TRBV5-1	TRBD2	TGCGCCAGCAGCTTGGCGAGCGGGACTACCGGGGAGCTGTTTTTT	CASSLASGTTGELFF
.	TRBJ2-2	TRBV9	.	TGTGCCAGCAGCGTAGATCCCAGCCCCGGGGAGCTGTTTTTT	CASSVDPSPGELFF
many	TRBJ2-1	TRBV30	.	TGTGCCTGGAGTGTAAAGACTCGTGACAATGAGCAGTTCTTC	CAWSVKTRDNEQFF
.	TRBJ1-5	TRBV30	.	TGTGCCTGGAGTGTCGAACCCGGGAGGGGACCCCAGCATTTT	CAWSVEPGRGPQHF
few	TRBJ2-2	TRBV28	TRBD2	TGTGCCAGCAGTTTGATAGCGGGAGATGGAACCGGGGAGCTGTTTTTT	CASSLIAGDGTGELFF
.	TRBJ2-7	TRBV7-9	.	TGTGCCAGCAGCTATCCGGGACAATCCTACGAGCAGTACTTC	CASSYPGQSYEQYF
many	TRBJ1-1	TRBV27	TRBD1	TGTGCCAGCAGTAACTCCGGACAGGGTGCTGAAGCTTTCTTT	CASSNSGQGAEAFF
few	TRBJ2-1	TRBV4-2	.	TGTGCCAGCAGCCAAAACGAGTGGGAGCAGTTCTTC	CASSQNEWEQFF
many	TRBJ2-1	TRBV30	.	TGTGCCTGGAGTGTAGGTAGCGGTTCCTACAATGAGCAGTTCTTC	CAWSVGSGSYNEQFF
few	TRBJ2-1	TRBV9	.	TGTGCCAGCAGCGTAGAGGGTTACTACAATGAGCAGTTCTTC	CASSVEGYYNEQFF
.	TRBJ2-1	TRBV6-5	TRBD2	TGTGCCAGCAGTTTGGGGACTAGTGAACAGTTCTTC	CASSLGTSEQFF
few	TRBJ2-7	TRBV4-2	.	TGTGCCAGCAGCCAAGCTTGGCAGGACTACGAGCAGTACTTC	CASSQAWQDYEQYF
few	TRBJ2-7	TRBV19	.	TGTGCCAGTGGTGACTCCTACGAGCAGTACTTC	CASGDSYEQYF
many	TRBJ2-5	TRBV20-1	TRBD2	TGCAGTGCCGGGACTAGCGGGAGGGGAGGAGAGACCCAGTACTTC	CSAGTSGRGGETQYF